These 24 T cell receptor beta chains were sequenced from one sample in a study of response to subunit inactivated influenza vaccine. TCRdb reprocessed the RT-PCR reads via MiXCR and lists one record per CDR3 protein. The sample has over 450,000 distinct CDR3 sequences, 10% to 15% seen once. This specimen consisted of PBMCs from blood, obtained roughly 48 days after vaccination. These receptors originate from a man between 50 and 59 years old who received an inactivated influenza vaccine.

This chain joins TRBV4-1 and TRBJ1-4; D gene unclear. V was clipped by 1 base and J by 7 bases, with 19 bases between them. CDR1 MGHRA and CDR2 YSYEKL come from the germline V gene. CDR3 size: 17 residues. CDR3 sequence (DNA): TGCGCCAGCAGCCAAGGGCGTAGCGGAGGGATTGCTGAAAAACTGTTTTTT. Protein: CASSQGRSGGIAEKLFF.

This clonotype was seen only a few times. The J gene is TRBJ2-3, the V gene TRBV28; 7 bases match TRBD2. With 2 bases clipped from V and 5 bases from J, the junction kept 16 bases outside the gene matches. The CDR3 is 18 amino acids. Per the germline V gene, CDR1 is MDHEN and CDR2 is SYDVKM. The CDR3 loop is CASSLISLADVRVDTQYF. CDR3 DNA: TGTGCCAGCAGTTTAATTTCCCTAGCGGACGTACGGGTAGATACGCAGTATTTT.

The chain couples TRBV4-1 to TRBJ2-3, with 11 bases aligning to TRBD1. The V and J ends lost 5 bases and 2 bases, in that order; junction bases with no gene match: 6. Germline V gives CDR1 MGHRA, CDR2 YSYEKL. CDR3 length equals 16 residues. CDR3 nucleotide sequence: TGCGCCAGCAGCTGGCGGACAGGGGGCTTCACAGATACGCAGTATTTT. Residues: CASSWRTGGFTDTQYF.

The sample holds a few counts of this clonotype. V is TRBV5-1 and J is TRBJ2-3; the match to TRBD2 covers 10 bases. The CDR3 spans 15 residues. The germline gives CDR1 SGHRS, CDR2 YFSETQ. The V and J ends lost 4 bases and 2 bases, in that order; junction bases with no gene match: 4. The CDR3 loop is CASSHSGGLTDTQYF. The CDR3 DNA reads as TGCGCCAGCAGCCATAGCGGGGGGCTCACAGATACGCAGTATTTT.

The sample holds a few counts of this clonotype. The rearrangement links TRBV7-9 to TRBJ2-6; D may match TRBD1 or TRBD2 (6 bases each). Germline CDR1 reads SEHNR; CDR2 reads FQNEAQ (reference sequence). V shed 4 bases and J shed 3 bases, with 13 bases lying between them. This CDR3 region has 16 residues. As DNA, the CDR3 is TGTGCCAGCAGCTATTTACGGGGGCTTGGGGCCAACGTCCTGACTTTC. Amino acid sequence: CASSYLRGLGANVLTF.

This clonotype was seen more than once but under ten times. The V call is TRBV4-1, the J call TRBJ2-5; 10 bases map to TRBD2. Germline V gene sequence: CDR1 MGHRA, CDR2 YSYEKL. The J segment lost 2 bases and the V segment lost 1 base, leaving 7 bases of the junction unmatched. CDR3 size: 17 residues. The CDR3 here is CASSQVLAGISQETQYF. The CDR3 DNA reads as TGCGCCAGCAGCCAAGTACTAGCGGGGATATCGCAAGAGACCCAGTACTTC.

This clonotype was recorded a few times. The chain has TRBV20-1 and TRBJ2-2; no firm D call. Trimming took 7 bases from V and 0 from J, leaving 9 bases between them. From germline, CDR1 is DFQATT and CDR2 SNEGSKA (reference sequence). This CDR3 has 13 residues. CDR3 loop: CSVARTNTGELFF. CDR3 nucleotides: TGCAGTGTAGCCAGGACGAACACCGGGGAGCTGTTTTTT.

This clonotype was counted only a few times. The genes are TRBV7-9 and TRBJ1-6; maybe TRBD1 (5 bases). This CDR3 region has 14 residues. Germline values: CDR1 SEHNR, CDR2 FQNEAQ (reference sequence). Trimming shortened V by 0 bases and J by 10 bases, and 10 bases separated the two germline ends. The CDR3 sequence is CASSLAGEGSPLHF. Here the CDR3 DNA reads TGTGCCAGCAGCTTAGCAGGGGAGGGCTCACCCCTCCACTTT.

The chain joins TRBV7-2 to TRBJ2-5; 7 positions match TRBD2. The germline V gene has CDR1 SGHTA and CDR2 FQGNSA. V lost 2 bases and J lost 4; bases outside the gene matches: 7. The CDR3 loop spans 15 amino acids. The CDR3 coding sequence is TGTGCCAGCAGCTTAAATGCTGGGAGGGGAGAGACCCAGTACTTC. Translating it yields CASSLNAGRGETQYF.

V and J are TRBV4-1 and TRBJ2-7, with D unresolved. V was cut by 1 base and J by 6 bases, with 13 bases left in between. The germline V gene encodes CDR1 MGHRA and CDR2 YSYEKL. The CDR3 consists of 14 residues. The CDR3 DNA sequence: TGCGCCAGCAGCCAAGGACTGATGAATCGCGAGCAGTACTTC. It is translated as CASSQGLMNREQYF.

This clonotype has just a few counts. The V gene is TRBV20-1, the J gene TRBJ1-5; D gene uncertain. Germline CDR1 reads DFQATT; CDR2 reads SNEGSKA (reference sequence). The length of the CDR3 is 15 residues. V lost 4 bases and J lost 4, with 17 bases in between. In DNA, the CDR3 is TGCAGTGCTAAACCCCGTTTACTGAGTAATCAGCCCCAGCATTTT. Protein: CSAKPRLLSNQPQHF.

CDR3 nucleotides: TGTGCCAGCAGCCACAGGGGGCACTACGAGCAGTACTTC. This codes for CASSHRGHYEQYF. The V gene is TRBV13, the J gene TRBJ2-7, with 9 bases identical to TRBD1. Germline V gene lookup returns CDR1 PRHDT and CDR2 FYEKMQ (reference sequence). This CDR3 is 13 amino acids long. The trim removed 5 bases at V and 3 bases at J, leaving 2 bases unmatched. Complete variable domain (other parts from reference TRBV13 and TRBJ2-7): AAGVIQSPRHLIKEKRETATLKCYPIPRHDTVYWYQQGPGQDPQFLISFYEKMQSDKGSIPDRFSAQQFSDYHSELNMSSLELGDSALYFCASSHRGHYEQYFGPGTRLTVT.

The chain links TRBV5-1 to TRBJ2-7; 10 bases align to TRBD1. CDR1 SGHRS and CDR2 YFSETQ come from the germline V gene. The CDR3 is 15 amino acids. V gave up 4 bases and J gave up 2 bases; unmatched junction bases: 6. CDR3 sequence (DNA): TGCGCCAGCAGCCCCGGGACAGGGGACGCCTACGAGCAGTACTTC. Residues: CASSPGTGDAYEQYF. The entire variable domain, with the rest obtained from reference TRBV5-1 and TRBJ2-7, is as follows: KAGVTQTPRYLIKTRGQQVTLSCSPISGHRSVSWYQQTPGQGLQFLFEYFSETQRNKGNFPGRFSGRQFSNSRSEMNVSTLELGDSALYLCASSPGTGDAYEQYFGPGTRLTVT.

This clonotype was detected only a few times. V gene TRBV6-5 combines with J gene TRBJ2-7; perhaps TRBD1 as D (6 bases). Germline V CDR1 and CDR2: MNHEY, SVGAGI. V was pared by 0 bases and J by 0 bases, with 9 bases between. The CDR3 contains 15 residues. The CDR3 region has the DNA TGTGCCAGCAGTTACTCTTGGGACATCTCCTACGAGCAGTACTTC. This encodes CASSYSWDISYEQYF.

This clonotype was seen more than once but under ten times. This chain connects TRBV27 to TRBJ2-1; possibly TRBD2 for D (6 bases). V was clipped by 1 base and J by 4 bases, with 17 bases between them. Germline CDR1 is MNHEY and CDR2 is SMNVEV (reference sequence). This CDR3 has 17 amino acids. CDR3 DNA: TGTGCCAGCAGTTTATTGGCGGGACCCCAGAGGTACAATGAGCAGTTCTTC. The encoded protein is CASSLLAGPQRYNEQFF.

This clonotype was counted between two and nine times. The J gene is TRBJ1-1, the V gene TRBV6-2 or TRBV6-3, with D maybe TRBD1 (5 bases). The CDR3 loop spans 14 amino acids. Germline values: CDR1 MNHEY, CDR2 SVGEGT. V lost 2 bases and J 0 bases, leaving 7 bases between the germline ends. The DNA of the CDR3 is TGTGCCAGCAGTTACACCAGGGTGAACACTGAAGCTTTCTTT. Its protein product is CASSYTRVNTEAFF.

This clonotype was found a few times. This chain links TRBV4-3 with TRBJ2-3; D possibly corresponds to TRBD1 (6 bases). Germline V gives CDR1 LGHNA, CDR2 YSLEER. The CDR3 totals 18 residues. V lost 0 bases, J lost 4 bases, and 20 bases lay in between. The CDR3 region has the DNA TGCGCCAGCAGCCAAGAAGGGGCCAGGGGCGGGTCCCCAGATACGCAGTATTTT. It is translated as CASSQEGARGGSPDTQYF.

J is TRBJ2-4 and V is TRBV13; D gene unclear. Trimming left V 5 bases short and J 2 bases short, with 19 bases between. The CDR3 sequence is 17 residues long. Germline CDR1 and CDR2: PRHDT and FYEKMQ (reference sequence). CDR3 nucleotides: TGTGCCAGCAGCCCCGTGCTTTCGACTCAGCCCAAAAACATTCAGTACTTC. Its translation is CASSPVLSTQPKNIQYF.

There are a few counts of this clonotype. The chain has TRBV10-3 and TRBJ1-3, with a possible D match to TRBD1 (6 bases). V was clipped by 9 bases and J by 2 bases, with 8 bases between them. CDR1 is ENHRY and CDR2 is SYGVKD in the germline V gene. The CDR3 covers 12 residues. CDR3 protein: CAIGTPGNTIYF. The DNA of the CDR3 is TGTGCCATAGGGACACCTGGAAACACCATATATTTT.

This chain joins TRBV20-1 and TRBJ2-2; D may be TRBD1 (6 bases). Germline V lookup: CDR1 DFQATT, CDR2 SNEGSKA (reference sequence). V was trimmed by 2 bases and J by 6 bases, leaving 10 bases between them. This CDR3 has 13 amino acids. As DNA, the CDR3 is TGCAGTGCTAGACCAACAGGGTCCGGGGAGCTGTTTTTT. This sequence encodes CSARPTGSGELFF.

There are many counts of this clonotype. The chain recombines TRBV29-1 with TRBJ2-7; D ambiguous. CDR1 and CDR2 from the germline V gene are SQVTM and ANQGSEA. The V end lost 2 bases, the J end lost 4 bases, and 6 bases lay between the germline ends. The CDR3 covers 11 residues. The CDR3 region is CSVELPYEQYF. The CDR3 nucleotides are TGCAGCGTTGAACTACCGTACGAGCAGTACTTC.

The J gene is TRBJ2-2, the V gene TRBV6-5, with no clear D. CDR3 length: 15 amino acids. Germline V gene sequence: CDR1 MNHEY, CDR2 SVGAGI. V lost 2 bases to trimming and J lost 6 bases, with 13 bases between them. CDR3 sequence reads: CASSYSWALAGELFF. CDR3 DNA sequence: TGTGCCAGCAGTTACAGCTGGGCCCTGGCCGGGGAGCTGTTTTTT.

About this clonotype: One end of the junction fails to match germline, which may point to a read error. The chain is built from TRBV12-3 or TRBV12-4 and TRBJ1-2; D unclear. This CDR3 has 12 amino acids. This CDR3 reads CASGFSVWGYTF. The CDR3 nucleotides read TGTGCCAGCGGTTTCTCTGTGTGGGGCTACACCTTC.

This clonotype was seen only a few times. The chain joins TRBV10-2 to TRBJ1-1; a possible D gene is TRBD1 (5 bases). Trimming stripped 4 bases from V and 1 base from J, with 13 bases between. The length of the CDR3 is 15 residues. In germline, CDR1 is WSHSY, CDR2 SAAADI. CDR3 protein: CASSVGALTNTEAFF. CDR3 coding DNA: TGCGCCAGCAGTGTAGGGGCGCTTACGAACACTGAAGCTTTCTTT.